This TCR beta chain was identified during a study of PD-1 blockade in classical Hodgkin lymphoma. Regarding the study as a whole: For complete responders, baseline diversity was comparable to that of newly diagnosed patients.

Time point given: cycle 4 day 1 (C4D1), after five to seven weeks of nivolumab. Each patient experienced a relapse that followed autologous stem cell transplantation, and brentuximab vedotin exposure varied. Worth noting for this clone: Its antigen is not known.

This CDR3 has 15 residues. Per the germline V gene, CDR1 is MNHNS and CDR2 is SASEGT. Losses at the gene ends were 4 bases for V and 4 bases for J; bases not matched to a gene: 8. Measured with immunoSEQ multiplex PCR; TCRdb has only the in-frame clones, and not every one. The top ten clones hold approximately 6.9% of a sample with over 50,000 clones, around 86% of them seen once. Sample: peripheral blood mononuclear cells (PBMCs), taken before the fourth cycle of nivolumab. The chain is built from TRBV6-1 and TRBJ2-5, with TRBD1 matching over 8 bases. The TCR was taken from a human donor with classical Hodgkin lymphoma. CDR3 sequence reads: CASSAARGQVETQYF. The CDR3 bases are TGTGCCAGCAGTGCGGCCAGGGGGCAGGTAGAGACCCAGTACTTC.